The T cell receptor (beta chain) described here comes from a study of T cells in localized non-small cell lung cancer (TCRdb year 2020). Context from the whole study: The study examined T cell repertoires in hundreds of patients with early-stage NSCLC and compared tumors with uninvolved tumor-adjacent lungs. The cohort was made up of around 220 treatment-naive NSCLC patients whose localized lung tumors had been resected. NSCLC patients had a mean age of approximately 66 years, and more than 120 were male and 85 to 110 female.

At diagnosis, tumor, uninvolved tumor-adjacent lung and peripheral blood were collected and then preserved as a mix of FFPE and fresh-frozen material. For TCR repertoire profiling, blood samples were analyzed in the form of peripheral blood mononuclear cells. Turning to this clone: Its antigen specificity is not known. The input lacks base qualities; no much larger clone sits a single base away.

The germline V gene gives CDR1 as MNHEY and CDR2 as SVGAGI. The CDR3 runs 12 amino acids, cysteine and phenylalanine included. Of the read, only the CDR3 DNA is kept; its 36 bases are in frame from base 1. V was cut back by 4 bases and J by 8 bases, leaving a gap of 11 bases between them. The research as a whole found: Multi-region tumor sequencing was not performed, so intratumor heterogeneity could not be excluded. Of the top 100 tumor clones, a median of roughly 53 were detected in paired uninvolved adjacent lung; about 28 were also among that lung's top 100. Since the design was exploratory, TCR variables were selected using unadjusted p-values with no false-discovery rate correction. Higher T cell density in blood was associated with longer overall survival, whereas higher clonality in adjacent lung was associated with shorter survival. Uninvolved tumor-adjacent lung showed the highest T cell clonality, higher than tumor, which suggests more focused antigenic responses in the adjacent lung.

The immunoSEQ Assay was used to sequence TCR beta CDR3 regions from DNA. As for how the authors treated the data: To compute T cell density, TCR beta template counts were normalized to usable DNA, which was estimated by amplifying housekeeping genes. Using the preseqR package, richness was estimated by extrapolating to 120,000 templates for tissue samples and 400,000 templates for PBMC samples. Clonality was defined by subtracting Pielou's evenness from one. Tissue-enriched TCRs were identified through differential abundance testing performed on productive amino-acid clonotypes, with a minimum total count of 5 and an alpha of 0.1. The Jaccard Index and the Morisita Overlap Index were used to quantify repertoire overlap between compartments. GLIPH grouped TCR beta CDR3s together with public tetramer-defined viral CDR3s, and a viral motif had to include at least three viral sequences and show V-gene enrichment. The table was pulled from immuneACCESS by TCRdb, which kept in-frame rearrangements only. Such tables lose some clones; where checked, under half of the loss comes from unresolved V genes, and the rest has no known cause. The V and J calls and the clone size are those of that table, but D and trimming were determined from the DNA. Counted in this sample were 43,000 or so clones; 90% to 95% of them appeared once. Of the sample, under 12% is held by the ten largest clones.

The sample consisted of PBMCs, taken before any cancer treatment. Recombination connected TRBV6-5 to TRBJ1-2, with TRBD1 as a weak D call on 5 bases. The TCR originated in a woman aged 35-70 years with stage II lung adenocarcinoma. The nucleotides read TGTGCCAGCAGTTTCGGACGGGACGGCTACACCTTC. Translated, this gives CASSFGRDGYTF.